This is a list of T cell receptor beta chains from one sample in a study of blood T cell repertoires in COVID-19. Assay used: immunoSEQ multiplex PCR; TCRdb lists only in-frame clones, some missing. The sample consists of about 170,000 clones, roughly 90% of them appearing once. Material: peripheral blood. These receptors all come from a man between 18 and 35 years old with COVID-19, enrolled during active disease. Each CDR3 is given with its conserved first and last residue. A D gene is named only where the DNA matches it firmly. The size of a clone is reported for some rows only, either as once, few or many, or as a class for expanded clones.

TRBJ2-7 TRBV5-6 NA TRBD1 CASSTGQSTYEQYF TGTGCCAGCAGCACGGGACAGTCCACCTACGAGCAGTACTTC
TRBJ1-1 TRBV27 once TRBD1 CASSLAGTVNTEAFF TGTGCCAGCAGCCTAGCCGGGACAGTGAACACTGAAGCTTTCTTT
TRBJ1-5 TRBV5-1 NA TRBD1 CASSPGQGLNQPQHF TGCGCCAGCAGCCCAGGACAGGGCCTCAATCAGCCCCAGCATTTT
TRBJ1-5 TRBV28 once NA CASSHRGTWNQPQHF TGTGCCAGCAGTCACCGGGGGACTTGGAATCAGCCCCAGCATTTT
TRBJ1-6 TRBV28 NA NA CASSLYKGPLHF TGTGCCAGCAGTTTATATAAGGGGCCCCTCCACTTT
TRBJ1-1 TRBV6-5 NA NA CASRSGLNTEAFF TGTGCCAGCAGGAGTGGTCTGAACACTGAAGCTTTCTTT
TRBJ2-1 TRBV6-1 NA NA CASSERDKAHNEQFF TGTGCCAGCAGTGAAAGGGACAAGGCCCACAATGAGCAGTTCTTC
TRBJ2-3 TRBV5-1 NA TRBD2 CASRPGLAYGDTQYF TGCGCCAGCAGACCGGGACTAGCGTATGGAGATACGCAGTATTTT
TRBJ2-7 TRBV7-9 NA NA CASSPLGGGPFYEQYF TGTGCCAGCAGCCCCTTGGGAGGGGGGCCGTTCTACGAGCAGTACTTC
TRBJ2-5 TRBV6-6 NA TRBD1 CASSYSITGAGETQYF TGTGCCAGCAGTTACTCGATCACAGGGGCTGGGGAGACCCAGTACTTC
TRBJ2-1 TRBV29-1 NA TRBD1 CSVGQGAKEQFF TGCAGCGTTGGACAGGGGGCCAAGGAGCAGTTCTTC
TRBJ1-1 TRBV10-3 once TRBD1 CAISGSGQLMNTEAFF TGTGCCATCAGTGGTTCGGGACAGCTTATGAACACTGAAGCTTTCTTT
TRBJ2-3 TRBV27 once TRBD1 CASSRRDRQTDTQYF TGTGCCAGCAGCCGCCGGGACAGGCAAACAGATACGCAGTATTTT
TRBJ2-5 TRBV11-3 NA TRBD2 CASSQRTSGTKETQYF TGTGCCAGCAGCCAACGGACTAGCGGAACCAAAGAGACCCAGTACTTC
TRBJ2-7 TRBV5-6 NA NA CASSLKLTGSSYEQYF TGTGCCAGCAGCTTGAAGTTGACAGGTTCTTCCTACGAGCAGTACTTC
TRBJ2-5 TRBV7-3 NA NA CASSLKGARPETQYF TGTGCCAGCAGCTTAAAAGGGGCTAGACCAGAGACCCAGTACTTC
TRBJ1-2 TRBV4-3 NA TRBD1 CASSQATGEAYGYTF TGCGCCAGCAGCCAAGCGACAGGGGAGGCTTATGGCTACACCTTC
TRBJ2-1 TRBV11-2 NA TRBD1 CASSPRDRGLLNEQFF TGTGCCAGCAGCCCAAGGGACAGGGGGCTCCTCAATGAGCAGTTCTTC
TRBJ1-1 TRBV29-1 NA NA CSVVTVSEAFF TGCAGCGTTGTAACAGTCTCTGAAGCTTTCTTT
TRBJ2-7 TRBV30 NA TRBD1 CAWNRDSYEQYF TGTGCCTGGAATCGGGACAGCTACGAGCAGTACTTC
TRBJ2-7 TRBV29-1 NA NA CSGGTWGASYEQYF TGCAGCGGGGGAACGTGGGGAGCGTCCTACGAGCAGTACTTC
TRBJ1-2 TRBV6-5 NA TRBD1 CASSFGQAPNYGYTF TGTGCCAGCAGTTTCGGACAGGCTCCAAACTATGGCTACACCTTC
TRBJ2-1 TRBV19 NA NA CASSIPALRSWSYNEQFF TGTGCCAGTAGTATTCCAGCTCTCAGGTCGTGGTCCTACAATGAGCAGTTCTTC
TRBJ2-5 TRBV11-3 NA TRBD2 CASTLTSGRGGKTQYF TGTGCCAGCACCTTGACTAGCGGGAGAGGTGGAAAGACCCAGTACTTC
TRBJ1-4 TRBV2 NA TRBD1 CASRLQGGDEKLLF TGTGCCAGCAGGTTACAGGGGGGAGATGAAAAACTGCTTTTT
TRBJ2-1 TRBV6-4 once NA CASSEQQGSYNEQFF TGTGCCAGCAGTGAACAACAGGGATCGTACAATGAGCAGTTCTTC